These 16 T cell receptor beta chains were sequenced from one sample in a study of T-cell reconstitution after alpha-beta-depleted transplantation in children. Unique molecular identifiers were incorporated when the TCRbeta library was constructed. MiXCR, run by TCRdb on the PCR reads, gives a single entry per CDR3 protein. The profile shows about 610,000 distinct CDR3 sequences, about 10% of them singletons. The starting material was PBMCs from the stem cell graft donor, obtained from the stem cell graft. The receptors shown here come from a human donor who donated a stem cell graft to a child with acute myeloid leukemia.

This clonotype was detected many times. This rearrangement joins TRBV7-2 to TRBJ1-3; 8 bases align to TRBD1. Per germline, CDR1 SGHTA and CDR2 FQGNSA. Losses at the gene ends were 5 bases for V and 3 bases for J; bases not matched to a gene: 9. The CDR3 sequence is 16 residues long. CDR3 loop: CASSPRQGLDGNTIYF. In nucleotides, the CDR3 is TGTGCCAGCAGCCCCCGACAGGGGTTAGATGGAAACACCATATATTTT.

This clonotype turned up a few times. This chain links TRBV20-1 with TRBJ1-1; D possibly corresponds to TRBD1 (5 bases). The V gene lost 0 bases and the J gene lost 10 bases, with 15 bases spanning the gap. Germline CDR1 and CDR2: DFQATT and SNEGSKA (reference sequence). This CDR3 spans 13 amino acids. The CDR3 sequence: CSARDFGGTGAFF. The CDR3 DNA is TGCAGTGCTAGAGATTTCGGAGGGACCGGAGCTTTCTTT.

CDR3 residues: CASSSLESADTQYF. The CDR3 DNA is TGTGCCAGCTCCTCTCTGGAAAGCGCAGATACGCAGTATTTT. The chain combines TRBV18 with TRBJ2-3; no clear D. The CDR3 is made up of 14 amino acids. V gave up 6 bases and J gave up 4 bases, with 14 bases separating them. CDR1 is KGHSH, CDR2 LQKENI, per germline.

Only a few counts were recorded for this clonotype. The chain couples TRBV6-1 to TRBJ2-1, with D unclear. This CDR3 contains 10 residues. Germline V gene data show CDR1 as MNHNS and CDR2 as SASEGT. Deletions cut 6 bases from V and 12 bases from J, with 9 bases between. CDR3: CASSSSRQFF. As DNA, the CDR3 is TGTGCCAGCAGCTCGTCTCGGCAGTTCTTC.

This clonotype was seen repeatedly, ten times or more. The chain uses TRBV28 and TRBJ2-5, with 13 bases aligning to TRBD2. The V gene's germline CDR1 is MDHEN and CDR2 SYDVKM. After removal of 6 bases from V and 2 bases from J, the junction contained 12 bases not matched to a gene. CDR3 length: 18 amino acids. The CDR3 sequence: CASSYGLAGVLPQETQYF. DNA of the CDR3: TGTGCCAGCAGCTACGGACTAGCGGGAGTTCTCCCACAAGAGACCCAGTACTTC.

The chain carries TRBV29-1 and TRBJ2-7; D might be TRBD2 (5 bases). Germline V gives CDR1 SQVTM, CDR2 ANQGSEA. Between the trimmed V and J ends, which lost 3 bases and 6 bases, there was a span of 12 bases. This CDR3 spans 12 amino acids. CDR3 sequence (DNA): TGCAGCGTTGAGGGCCCACGGGGCGAGCAGTACTTC. Amino acids: CSVEGPRGEQYF.

This clonotype was seen many times. The V gene is TRBV12-3 or TRBV12-4, the J gene TRBJ1-2; 11 bases agree with TRBD1. J gave up 0 bases and V 6 bases, and 0 bases lay outside the gene matches. This CDR3 spans 14 amino acids. CDR3 region: CASRGQGANYGYTF. For the CDR3, the DNA is TGTGCCAGCAGGGGACAGGGGGCTAACTATGGCTACACCTTC.

This sequence joins TRBV5-6 and TRBJ2-3, with 8 bases that match TRBD1. CDR1 is SGHDT, CDR2 YYEEEE, per germline. The CDR3 sequence is 14 residues long. J lost 6 bases, V lost 4 bases, and 7 bases had no gene match. Here the CDR3 reads CASSADRGLDTQYF. The CDR3 DNA reads as TGTGCCAGCAGCGCCGACAGGGGCCTTGATACGCAGTATTTT.

This clonotype was seen at least ten times. This chain uses TRBV29-1 with TRBJ1-2; TRBD1 is a possible D gene (6 bases). Looked up from germline, CDR1 is SQVTM and CDR2 is ANQGSEA. The V gene lost 7 bases and the J gene lost 3 bases, with 18 bases spanning the gap. The CDR3 covers 14 residues. DNA of the CDR3: TGCAGCGCCCCCAGGGATGGGGGCGACTATGGCTACACCTTC. This sequence encodes CSAPRDGGDYGYTF.

The V call is TRBV14, the J call TRBJ2-7; TRBD2 aligns across 8 bases. Germline V CDR1 and CDR2: SGHDN, FVKESK. CDR3 length equals 16 residues. The ends lost 3 bases at V and 5 bases at J; junction bases unmatched: 12. CDR3 residues: CASSQTRGLEYNEQYF. The CDR3 region has the DNA TGTGCCAGCAGCCAGACTAGGGGACTAGAGTATAACGAGCAGTACTTC.

The chain employs TRBV12-3 or TRBV12-4 and TRBJ2-1; D remains unclear. Trimming took 6 bases from V and 8 from J, leaving 11 bases between them. The CDR3 is 12 residues long. Written as DNA, the CDR3 is TGTGCCAGCAGCGGCTTGTGGGATGAGCAGTTCTTC. It translates to CASSGLWDEQFF.

This clonotype has just a few counts. V gene TRBV10-3 combines with J gene TRBJ1-1; D is unresolved. Trimming took off 4 bases at V and 1 base at J, with 16 bases between the two ends. From germline, CDR1 is ENHRY and CDR2 SYGVKD. CDR3 length: 16 residues. The CDR3 spells CAISVLNIQPNTEAFF. The CDR3 nucleotides are TGTGCCATCAGTGTCTTGAATATACAGCCGAACACTGAAGCTTTCTTT.

There are a few counts of this clonotype. This sequence joins TRBV15 and TRBJ2-6; maybe TRBD1 (5 bases). This CDR3 is built from 15 residues. Trimming removed 6 bases from V and 4 bases from J, with 13 bases in between. The germline V gene has CDR1 LNHNV and CDR2 YYDKDF (reference sequence). The CDR3 spells CATSQGAEGANVLTF. DNA for the CDR3: TGTGCCACCAGTCAAGGGGCGGAAGGGGCCAACGTCCTGACTTTC.

A few counts support this clonotype. V gene TRBV27 combines with J gene TRBJ1-1; D is perhaps TRBD1 (6 bases). Germline CDR1 MNHEY, CDR2 SMNVEV (reference sequence). V shed 7 bases and J shed 3 bases, with 15 bases lying between them. The CDR3 covers 14 residues. CDR3 bases: TGTGCCAGCACTCGGACAGCTGGGGACACTGAAGCTTTCTTT. This gives the protein CASTRTAGDTEAFF.

This clonotype occurred a few times. The chain joins TRBV28 to TRBJ2-3, with a tentative D call TRBD2 (6 bases). This CDR3 is 16 amino acids long. Between the trimmed V and J ends, which lost 5 bases and 0 bases, there was a span of 15 bases. Germline assignment: CDR1 MDHEN and CDR2 SYDVKM. For the CDR3, the DNA is TGTGCCAGCAGTCCCGGGTGGGGGGAAAGCACAGATACGCAGTATTTT. Its protein is CASSPGWGESTDTQYF.

The rearrangement uses TRBV29-1 and TRBJ2-5; D is uncertain. The CDR3 spans 11 residues. Germline lookup yields CDR1 SQVTM and CDR2 ANQGSEA. With 0 bases removed from V and 7 bases from J, the gap between germline ends came to 6 bases. The CDR3, as DNA: TGCAGCGTTGAAGATAAGGCGACCCAGTACTTC. Its protein product is CSVEDKATQYF.